Shown below are 6 T cell receptor beta chains from a single sample sequenced in a study of a mutant IDH1 vaccine in newly diagnosed glioma. Antigens of these TCRs are unknown. As to time point: week 11, during vaccination. Topical imiquimod accompanied each vaccine dose, which consisted of 300 ug of mutant IDH1 20-mer peptide. TCRdb keeps only in-frame clones here, not all; method: immunoSEQ multiplex PCR. The sample yields 110,000 or so clones, roughly 90% seen once. This specimen was PBMCs, taken from a glioma patient whose treatment included an IDH1 peptide vaccine. All receptors derive from a woman aged 45-59 years with glioma.

This clone was detected only a few times. This chain uses TRBV30 with TRBJ1-2, with 8 bases lining up with TRBD1. V shed 7 bases, J shed 4 bases, and the junction held 8 bases outside the gene matches. The CDR3 loop spans 13 amino acids. Germline CDR1 is GTSNPN and CDR2 is SVGIG (reference sequence). This chain's CDR3 is CAFQWTGRYGYTF. The DNA of the CDR3 is TGTGCCTTTCAATGGACAGGGCGCTATGGCTACACCTTC. Combining the CDR3 with reference TRBV30 and TRBJ1-2 gives the whole variable domain SQTIHQWPATLVQPVGSPLSLECTVEGTSNPNLYWYRQAAGRGLQLLFYSVGIGQISSEVPQNLSASRPQDRQFILSSKKLLLSDSGFYLCAFQWTGRYGYTFGSGTRLTVV.

CDR3 in amino acids: CASSLVAGVRNEQYF. CDR3 DNA sequence: TGTGCCAGCAGCTTAGTAGCGGGAGTTCGGAACGAGCAGTACTTC. The chain has TRBV7-9 and TRBJ2-7; 9 bases match TRBD2. J was trimmed by 5 bases and V by 1 base; bases with no gene match: 6. Germline V gene data show CDR1 as SEHNR and CDR2 as FQNEAQ (reference sequence). The CDR3 spans 15 residues.

This sequence joins TRBV21-1 and TRBJ1-2. TRBV21-1 represents a pseudogene. The CDR3 length is 15 residues. This chain's CDR3 is CASSKACDWNYGYTF. The DNA for the CDR3 is TGTGCCAGCAGCAAAGCCTGCGACTGGAACTATGGCTACACCTTC.

The chain carries TRBV7-2 and TRBJ2-7; 10 bases align to TRBD2. The CDR3 runs 15 residues. The germline V gene has CDR1 SGHTA and CDR2 FQGNSA. The ends lost 5 bases at V and 0 bases at J; junction bases unmatched: 4. In DNA, the CDR3 is TGTGCCAGCAGCCCCCGGACTAGCGGCTCCTACGAGCAGTACTTC. Amino acids: CASSPRTSGSYEQYF.

This clone was detected only once. The CDR3 DNA is TGTGCCAGCAGCCAGGGACTAGCGGGAGTCTACGAGCAGTACTTC. Residues: CASSQGLAGVYEQYF. V gene TRBV4-2 combines with J gene TRBJ2-7, with 14 bases matching TRBD2. The germline gives CDR1 LGHNA, CDR2 YNFKEQ. V was clipped by 3 bases and J by 3 bases; unmatched bases: 1. The CDR3 is 15 amino acids.

This rearrangement joins TRBV4-1 to TRBJ2-5; D is undetermined. This CDR3 contains 13 residues. The ends were cut back, 1 base at V and 4 bases at J, with 7 bases in the middle. Germline CDR1 is MGHRA and CDR2 is YSYEKL. CDR3 loop: CASSQGAGETQYF. The CDR3 DNA sequence: TGCGCCAGCAGCCAAGGGGCAGGAGAGACCCAGTACTTC.